The 17 T cell receptor beta chains below come from one sample, sequenced in a study of blood T cell repertoires in COVID-19. Sequenced by immunoSEQ multiplex PCR; TCRdb stores in-frame clones only, minus some. Seen here are about 230,000 clones, about 80% observed once, and the top ten hold 6% to 9.5%. Sequenced sample: peripheral blood. The receptors originated from a woman aged 45 to 65 with acute or convalescent COVID-19.

The gene calls are TRBV6-2 or TRBV6-3 and TRBJ1-2; D unresolved. Between the trimmed V and J ends, which lost 0 bases and 5 bases, there was a span of 7 bases. Germline V gene lookup returns CDR1 MNHEY and CDR2 SVGEGT. CDR3 length: 13 amino acids. CDR3 nucleotide sequence: TGTGCCAGCAGTTACTCGTCTCAGTATGGCTACACCTTC. Protein product: CASSYSSQYGYTF.

J is TRBJ2-7 and V is TRBV18; a possible D gene is TRBD2 (7 bases). Germline V gives CDR1 KGHSH, CDR2 LQKENI. V was pared by 2 bases and J by 5 bases, with 16 bases between. The CDR3 is made up of 15 amino acids. CDR3 sequence (DNA): TGTGCCAGCTCACCAGTTAGTGGGGGGGCTAACGAGCAGTACTTC. Encoded protein: CASSPVSGGANEQYF.

J is TRBJ1-5 and V is TRBV28; D may be TRBD1 (5 bases). CDR1 and CDR2 from the germline V gene are MDHEN and SYDVKM. Trimming cost V 6 bases and J 2 bases, with 11 bases left between them. The CDR3 is 14 amino acids. The CDR3 region has the DNA TGTGCCAGCAGACGTCAGGGTGGCAATCAGCCCCAGCATTTT. Residues: CASRRQGGNQPQHF.

This chain links TRBV9 with TRBJ2-7, with TRBD1 matching over 8 bases. The CDR3 length is 15 residues. V lost 2 bases, J lost 4 bases, and 8 bases stayed unmatched. Germline values: CDR1 SGDLS, CDR2 YYNGEE. CDR3 nucleotides: TGTGCCAGCAGCGTCTATGACAGGGGCGGGTACGAGCAGTACTTC. As protein: CASSVYDRGGYEQYF.

The chain combines TRBV29-1 with TRBJ1-4, with no clear D. The CDR3 is 13 residues long. Trimming cost V 2 bases and J 6 bases, with 10 bases left between them. Looked up from germline, CDR1 is SQVTM and CDR2 is ANQGSEA. The CDR3 here is CSVERQRDEKLFF. DNA for the CDR3: TGCAGCGTTGAACGGCAGAGGGATGAAAAACTGTTTTTT.

The chain joins TRBV11-2 to TRBJ1-2; the D gene is possibly TRBD1 (6 bases). Per the germline V gene, CDR1 is SGHAT and CDR2 is FQNNGV. Trimming took 0 bases from V and 8 from J, leaving 13 bases between them. The CDR3 totals 14 residues. CDR3 coding DNA: TGTGCCAGCAGCTTAGACCAGACAGGTTCCGGCTACACCTTC. Translation: CASSLDQTGSGYTF.

The rearrangement joins TRBV5-8 to TRBJ2-5, with D perhaps matching TRBD1 (6 bases). Germline V gene lookup returns CDR1 SGHTS and CDR2 YDEGEE. The CDR3 is made up of 14 amino acids. V was shortened by 1 base and J by 2 bases, with 9 bases between the two germline ends. CDR3: CASSLRGSQETQYF. Here the CDR3 DNA reads TGTGCCAGCAGCTTGAGGGGGTCTCAAGAGACCCAGTACTTC.

The V call is TRBV6-5, the J call TRBJ1-6, with a possible D match to TRBD1 (6 bases). Germline lookup yields CDR1 MNHEY and CDR2 SVGAGI. The CDR3 has 13 residues. Deletions cut 6 bases from V and 13 bases from J, with 16 bases between. This CDR3 is CASSPTQGAPLHF. CDR3 DNA sequence: TGTGCCAGCAGCCCAACACAGGGTGCGCCCCTCCACTTT.

Of note for this clone: The same CDR3 arises from other DNA sequences in this sample as well. The chain recombines TRBV5-4 with TRBJ1-2, with a possible D match to TRBD1 (6 bases). The germline V gene has CDR1 SGHNT and CDR2 YYREEE (reference sequence). This CDR3 region has 13 residues. The V end lost 0 bases, the J end lost 6 bases, and 9 bases lay between the germline ends. CDR3 residues: CASSLAGGDGYTF. In DNA form, the CDR3 reads TGTGCCAGCAGCTTGGCGGGGGGCGATGGCTACACCTTC.

V gene TRBV30 combines with J gene TRBJ2-4, with 8 positions matching TRBD1. J was trimmed by 3 bases and V by 3 bases; bases with no gene match: 7. This CDR3 has 15 residues. CDR1 and CDR2 from the germline V gene are GTSNPN and SVGIG (reference sequence). CDR3 region: CAWRGQEPFKNIQYF. In DNA form, the CDR3 reads TGTGCCTGGAGGGGACAGGAGCCCTTCAAAAACATTCAGTACTTC.

The chain combines TRBV4-2 with TRBJ2-1; D is possibly TRBD2 (7 bases). V gave up 2 bases and J gave up 9 bases, with 8 bases separating them. The CDR3 covers 12 residues. From germline, CDR1 is LGHNA and CDR2 YNFKEQ. The CDR3 region has the DNA TGTGCCAGCAGCCAACGGGGGGCTGAGCAGTTCTTC. It translates to CASSQRGAEQFF.

The rearrangement links TRBV11-1 to TRBJ2-7; tentatively, D is TRBD1 (6 bases). CDR1 SGHAT and CDR2 FQDESV come from the germline V gene (reference sequence). The CDR3 covers 14 residues. Trimming removed 5 bases from V and 4 bases from J, with 15 bases in between. The CDR3 DNA is TGTGCCAGCAGCACCCGGGACAAAAATTACGAGCAGTACTTC. Translated: CASSTRDKNYEQYF.

This clone occurred a few times. This chain connects TRBV11-2 to TRBJ2-1, with 8 bases lining up with TRBD2. The CDR3 sequence is 17 residues long. V dropped 2 bases and J dropped 2; count of bases not matched to a gene: 8. Germline values: CDR1 SGHAT, CDR2 FQNNGV. CDR3 in DNA: TGTGCCAGCAGCTTAAGGGGGTTTAGCGGGACCTACAATGAGCAGTTCTTC. This codes for CASSLRGFSGTYNEQFF.

The CDR3 DNA is TGTGCCAGCAGCCCTCAACCGGGGGGCTCGTATGGCTACACCTTC. Its protein product is CASSPQPGGSYGYTF. The genes are TRBV28 and TRBJ1-2; TRBD1 might be the D (6 bases). The CDR3 extends over 15 amino acids. Germline V gene lookup returns CDR1 MDHEN and CDR2 SYDVKM. V was trimmed by 6 bases and J by 5 bases, leaving 19 bases between them.

The genes are TRBV15 and TRBJ2-2; TRBD1 might be the D (5 bases). The germline CDR1 and CDR2 sequences are LNHNV and YYDKDF (reference sequence). The CDR3 is 14 residues long. With 3 bases removed from V and 2 bases from J, the gap between germline ends came to 7 bases. This CDR3 reads CATSRTENTGELFF. CDR3 sequence (DNA): TGTGCCACCAGCAGGACAGAAAACACCGGGGAGCTGTTTTTT. The full variable domain, with the rest looked up from reference TRBV15 and TRBJ2-2, is DAMVIQNPRYQVTQFGKPVTLSCSQTLNHNVMYWYQQKSSQAPKLLFHYYDKDFNNEADTPDNFQSRRPNTSFCFLDIRSPGLGDTAMYLCATSRTENTGELFFGEGSRLTVL.

This clone appeared once. This rearrangement joins TRBV15 to TRBJ2-7; TRBD2 matches 11 bases. Looked up from germline, CDR1 is LNHNV and CDR2 is YYDKDF (reference sequence). CDR3 size: 14 residues. J lost 4 bases, V lost 8 bases, and 7 bases had no gene match. The CDR3 DNA is TGTGCCACCGGCCAACTAGCGGGAGATTACGAGCAGTACTTC. The encoded protein is CATGQLAGDYEQYF.

The sample holds one count of this clone. The chain recombines TRBV10-3 with TRBJ2-3; TRBD2 matches at 9 bases. Germline lookup yields CDR1 ENHRY and CDR2 SYGVKD. V trimming: 0 bases; J trimming: 1 base; junction bases outside the gene matches: 5. The CDR3 length is 17 residues. The CDR3 coding sequence is TGTGCCATCAGTGAGTCGCTAGCGGGGTCCCGCACAGATACGCAGTATTTT. Translating it yields CAISESLAGSRTDTQYF.